The T cell receptor beta chain under discussion was sequenced for a study of cytomegalovirus exposure and HLA in healthy donors. In the PCR, 60 Vbeta and 13 Jbeta primers were used. TCRdb's table, derived via immunoSEQ multiplex PCR, lists solely in-frame clones and lacks some. There are some 150,000 clones in the sample; over 60% occur only once, and about 2.5% lies in the top ten. J gave up 5 bases and V 2 bases, and 5 bases lay outside the gene matches. The length of the CDR3 is 15 residues. Sequencing was carried out using PBMCs. The chain has TRBV5-3 and TRBJ2-2, with 8 bases that match TRBD2. TRBV5-3 carries the ORF label, with uncertain function. The source is a woman between 45 and 65 years old in good health and CMV-seronegative. The CDR3 sequence: CARSFPSGRTGELFF. As DNA, the CDR3 is TGTGCCAGAAGCTTTCCTAGCGGGCGGACCGGGGAGCTGTTTTTT.